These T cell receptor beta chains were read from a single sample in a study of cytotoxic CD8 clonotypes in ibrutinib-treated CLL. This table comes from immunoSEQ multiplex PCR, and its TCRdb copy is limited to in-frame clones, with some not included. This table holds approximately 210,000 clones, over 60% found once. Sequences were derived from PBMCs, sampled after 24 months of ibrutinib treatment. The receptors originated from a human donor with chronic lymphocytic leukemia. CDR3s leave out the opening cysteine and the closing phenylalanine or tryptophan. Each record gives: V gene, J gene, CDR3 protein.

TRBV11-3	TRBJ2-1	ASSSGQGKSYNEQF
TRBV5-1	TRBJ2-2	ASSFTGLDTGELF
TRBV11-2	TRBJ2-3	ASSFTRDLYTDTQY
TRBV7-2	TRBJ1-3	ASSRDGSSGNTIY
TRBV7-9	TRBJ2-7	ASSLPGLAAEQY
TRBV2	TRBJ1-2	ASSIGGPVYGYT
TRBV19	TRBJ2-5	ASGLYQETQY
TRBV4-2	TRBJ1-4	ASSQAGQYGEKLF
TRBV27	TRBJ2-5	ASSPRGQETQY
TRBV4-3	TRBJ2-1	ASSQDRGTGIGSEQF
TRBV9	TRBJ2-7	ASSVEDLGGPYEQY
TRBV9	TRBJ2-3	ASTPFRTDTQY
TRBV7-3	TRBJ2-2	ASSSAGTGGTGELF
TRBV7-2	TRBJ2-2	ASSIASGRNTGELF
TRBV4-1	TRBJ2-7	ASSQELSGSSYEQY
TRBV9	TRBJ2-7	ASSGPRSYEQY
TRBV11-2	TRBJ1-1	ASSYSTFVRRTALD
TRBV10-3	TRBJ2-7	AISATSGRATYEQY
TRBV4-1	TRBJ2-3	ASSQLTDSTDTQY
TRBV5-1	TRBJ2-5	ASSWLGQGAYETQY
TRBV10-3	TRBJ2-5	AISDGQTGTQY
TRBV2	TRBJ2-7	ASSEWGQLYEQY
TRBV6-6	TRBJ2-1	ASSYSTIGTNNEQF
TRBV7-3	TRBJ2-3	ASSVMGGGDTQY
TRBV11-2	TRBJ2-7	ASSSVGLPYEQY
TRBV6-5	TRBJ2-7	ASSYLLGAYEQY
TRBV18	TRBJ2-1	ASSPRTNEQF
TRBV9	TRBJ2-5	ASSVTGGSDETQY
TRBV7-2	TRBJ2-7	ASSPTRESYEQY
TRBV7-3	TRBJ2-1	ASSPAGLAGNEQF